This T cell receptor beta chain emerged from a study of molecular identifiers for immune sequencing clone quantification. The study, taken as a whole, reports: Same-barcode identical TCR molecules could make highly expanded clones look smaller than they are.

TCRdb independently ran MiXCR on the PCR reads; one entry per CDR3 protein. The sample contains 80,000 to 130,000 distinct CDR3 sequences, roughly 34% of which appear only once. Germline CDR1 LGHNA, CDR2 YNFKEQ. The CDR3 has 18 residues. V was cut by 2 bases and J by 4 bases, with 24 bases left in between. This clonotype was seen a few times. Its specificity is not known. The receptor was derived from a human donor in good health. Some libraries in this study had Jurkat cell RNA spiked in. Input material: naive CD8+ T cells from blood, with Jurkat cell RNA spiked in. Subset of the sample: FACS-sorted CD8+CD4-CCR7+CD45RA+ naive T cells. V is TRBV4-2 and J is TRBJ2-7; D might be TRBD1 (7 bases). CDR3 protein: CASSQPLMEGAQMYEQYF. The CDR3 nucleotides read TGTGCCAGCAGCCAACCCCTCATGGAGGGGGCACAGATGTACGAGCAGTACTTC.